Reported below is one T cell receptor beta chain. The data derive from a study of blood T cell repertoires in COVID-19. The repertoire was sequenced with immunoSEQ multiplex PCR; TCRdb's copy has only in-frame clones and lacks some. The table shows tens of thousands of clones, with just over 85% occurring only once. The CDR3 has 16 residues. Trimming cost V 0 bases and J 4 bases; bases outside gene matches: 6. Germline values: CDR1 SGHKS, CDR2 YYEKEE (reference sequence). V usage is TRBV5-5 and J usage is TRBJ2-1; 8 bases align to TRBD1. The sequenced sample was peripheral blood. The clonotype comes from a man younger than 40 with acute or convalescent COVID-19. The CDR3 nucleotides read TGTGCCAGCAGCTTGGCCCCGGACAGGGCATACAATGAGCAGTTCTTC. Protein: CASSLAPDRAYNEQFF.